This TCR beta chain was sequenced in a study of shared T cell receptors in the human thymus. The CDR3 runs to 19 residues. Germline V gene lookup returns CDR1 LGHNA and CDR2 YSLEER. V lost 2 bases, J lost 0 bases, and 12 bases stayed unmatched. Only in-frame clones appear in the TCRdb table, and some are missing; sequencing was by immunoSEQ multiplex PCR. The table shows some 700,000 clones, with around 85% occurring only once. The same data also contributed to another study, on human thymus T cells. As that study records: Resections that were taken during corrective heart surgery supplied the thymus tissue. Thymic and blood repertoires appeared to show biased V and J gene usage. A high degree of thymic repertoire overlap among unrelated individuals was reported in related research.

This sequence originates from a girl under three years old with a congenital heart defect. Material: thymocytes. The rearrangement uses TRBV4-3 and TRBJ1-5; 8 bases are shared with TRBD1. The CDR3 sequence: CASSQILMQGAYSNQPQHF. The CDR3 DNA is TGCGCCAGCAGCCAAATCTTGATGCAGGGGGCCTATAGCAATCAGCCCCAGCATTTT.